The clone carrying this T cell receptor beta chain was counted only a few times. Its antigen is not identified. The data are from a study of T-cell reconstitution after alpha-beta-depleted transplantation in children. Preparation of the TCRbeta library involved a method that used unique molecular identifiers. MiXCR was run by TCRdb on the PCR reads, yielding one entry per CDR3 protein. The sample has around 230,000 distinct CDR3 sequences; approximately 17% are singletons. V was trimmed by 3 bases and J by 6 bases, leaving 18 bases between them. Germline loops: CDR1 GTSNPN, CDR2 SVGIG (reference sequence). The CDR3 spans 15 residues. General study findings and limits: The origin of alpha-beta T cells about two months after transplant was reportedly several hundred expanded graft clones.

This TCR came from a male patient between 2 and 10 years old who had a stem cell transplant for acute lymphoblastic leukemia, so the T cells may come from the graft donor. Sequenced material: PBMCs, mostly from graft donor cells, taken 360 days after TCRalphabeta/CD19-depleted stem cell transplant. V is TRBV30 and J is TRBJ1-5; TRBD1 is a possible D gene (5 bases). DNA of the CDR3: TGTGCCTGGAGCCACGGGAGGGGCCAGGGTCAGCCCCAGCATTTT. Protein sequence: CAWSHGRGQGQPQHF.